This is a list of T cell receptor beta chains from one sample in a study of radiotherapy plus CTLA-4 blockade in lung cancer. The table came from immunoSEQ multiplex PCR; TCRdb's copy has only in-frame clones and leaves some out. Here the sample spans about 59,000 clones, around 68% being singletons. The sample in question was peripheral blood, obtained from a patient treated with radiotherapy plus ipilimumab. These receptors were taken from a human donor with non-small cell lung cancer whose response to radiotherapy plus ipilimumab could not be evaluated. CDR3s include the opening cysteine and the closing phenylalanine or tryptophan. The D gene is left open where the match is weak. Some rows have no size entry. The others give once, few or many, or a class for an expanded clone.

j_call v_call clone_size d_call cdr3_aa cdr3_nt
TRBJ2-7 TRBV9 NA TRBD2 CASSPSGLAGQTLYEQYF TGTGCCAGCAGCCCTTCGGGGCTAGCGGGACAAACTCTCTACGAGCAGTACTTC
TRBJ1-2 TRBV18 few TRBD1 CASLPPRGQNYGYTF TGTGCCAGCCTTCCTCCAAGGGGACAGAACTATGGCTACACCTTC
TRBJ1-6 TRBV30 NA NA CAWSVQDYNSPLHF TGTGCCTGGAGTGTACAGGACTACAATTCCCCCCTCCACTTT
TRBJ2-7 TRBV7-2 NA TRBD2 CASSLGLAGGLGEQYF TGTGCCAGCAGCTTGGGACTAGCGGGGGGGCTCGGAGAGCAGTACTTC
TRBJ1-3 TRBV6-5 few NA CASLGGSGNTIYF TGTGCCAGCCTGGGGGGCTCTGGAAACACCATATATTTT
TRBJ2-5 TRBV5-4 NA NA CASSLVELETQYF TGTGCCAGCAGCTTGGTTGAGCTGGAGACCCAGTACTTC
TRBJ2-1 TRBV6-5 NA NA CASSKEYGEQFF TGTGCCAGCTCGAAGGAGTATGGTGAGCAGTTCTTC
TRBJ1-4 TRBV4-2 few NA CASSQAGEKLFF TGTGCCAGCAGCCAAGCGGGGGAAAAACTGTTTTTT
TRBJ1-3 TRBV10-1 once NA CASSESSGDPGNTIYF TGCGCCAGCAGTGAGTCCTCAGGGGACCCTGGAAACACCATATATTTT
TRBJ2-1 TRBV7-4 NA NA CASSLGAGAAHSYNEQFF TGTGCCAGCAGCTTAGGGGCAGGGGCGGCACACTCCTACAATGAGCAGTTCTTC
TRBJ2-5 TRBV18 NA TRBD2 CASSRGLVQETQYF TGTGCCAGCTCCCGGGGACTAGTCCAAGAGACCCAGTACTTC
TRBJ2-7 TRBV14 NA NA CASSIGRVQYF TGTGCCAGCAGTATAGGGCGGGTGCAGTACTTC
TRBJ1-2 TRBV6-5 once NA CASSETWGGYGYTF TGTGCCAGCAGTGAAACCTGGGGCGGCTATGGCTACACCTTC
TRBJ2-1 TRBV7-2 NA TRBD2 CASSLSGTAYNEQFF TGTGCCAGCAGTCTCAGCGGGACGGCATACAATGAGCAGTTCTTC
TRBJ1-1 TRBV6-5 NA NA CASRSAQNTEAFF TGTGCCAGCAGAAGTGCGCAAAACACTGAAGCTTTCTTT
TRBJ1-1 TRBV14 NA TRBD1 CASSQALGQVHTEAFF TGTGCCAGCAGCCAAGCACTGGGACAGGTCCACACTGAAGCTTTCTTT
TRBJ1-4 TRBV2 NA TRBD1 CASSGMDRGNEKLFF TGTGCCAGCAGTGGGATGGACAGGGGAAATGAAAAACTGTTTTTT
TRBJ1-6 TRBV5-1 NA TRBD1 CASSLDRGMNSPLHF TGCGCCAGCAGCTTGGACAGGGGGATGAATTCACCCCTCCACTTT
TRBJ2-2 TRBV6-5 few NA CASSYLKETPGELFF TGTGCCAGCAGTTACCTTAAGGAGACCCCCGGGGAGCTGTTTTTT
TRBJ1-1 TRBV5-1 NA NA CASSPQYMNTEAFF TGCGCCAGCAGCCCCCAGTACATGAACACTGAAGCTTTCTTT
TRBJ1-6 TRBV5-4 NA NA CASSQALGGSPLHF TGCGCCAGCAGCCAAGCCCTCGGGGGTTCACCCCTCCACTTT
TRBJ2-7 TRBV27 NA NA CASRQNSYEQYF TGTGCCAGCAGACAGAACTCCTACGAGCAGTACTTC
TRBJ2-3 TRBV12-2 NA NA CASRLWRAETDTQYF TGTGCAAGTCGCTTATGGCGGGCGGAGACAGATACGCAGTATTTT
TRBJ1-2 TRBV19 NA TRBD1 CASSTLTGSRHYGYTF TGTGCCAGTAGTACCCTGACAGGGAGTAGACACTATGGCTACACCTTC
TRBJ2-2 TRBV9 NA TRBD2 CASSVGGGSGELFF TGTGCCAGCAGCGTAGGGGGGGGGTCCGGGGAGCTGTTTTTT
TRBJ1-2 TRBV5-6 NA NA CASSYREYGYTF TGTGCCAGCAGCTATAGGGAGTATGGCTACACCTTC
TRBJ1-3 TRBV6-5 many NA CASSQEVSGNTIYF TGTGCCAGCAGCCAGGAAGTCTCTGGAAACACCATATATTTT
TRBJ1-2 TRBV20-1 once NA CSASKMGQHF TGCAGTGCTTCTAAAATGGGGCAGCACTTC
TRBJ2-2 TRBV5-1 NA NA CASSSPAGELFF TGCGCCAGCAGTTCCCCAGCCGGGGAGCTGTTTTTT
TRBJ1-1 TRBV18 once NA CASSPPPGNTEAFF TGTGCCAGCTCACCACCGCCGGGGAACACTGAAGCTTTCTTT
TRBJ2-3 TRBV19 once NA CASSVGLASTDTQYF TGTGCCAGTAGTGTCGGACTCGCTAGCACAGATACGCAGTATTTT
TRBJ2-5 TRBV5-1 NA TRBD1 CASSLMGQGQETQYF TGCGCCAGCAGCTTGATGGGACAGGGCCAAGAGACCCAGTACTTC
TRBJ1-1 TRBV19 medium-sized NA CASKDGAGTEAFF TGTGCCAGTAAAGATGGGGCTGGGACTGAAGCTTTCTTT
TRBJ2-3 TRBV28 NA TRBD2 CASSLMGLVVDTQYF TGTGCCAGCAGTTTAATGGGACTAGTGGTAGATACGCAGTATTTT
TRBJ1-6 TRBV6-5 NA TRBD1 CASSYGTGRNSPLHF TGTGCCAGCAGCTACGGGACAGGGAGGAATTCACCCCTCCACTTT
TRBJ1-2 TRBV10-3 NA NA CAISREQGSYGYTF TGTGCCATCAGCCGGGAACAAGGGAGCTATGGCTACACCTTC
TRBJ2-1 TRBV9 once TRBD2 CASSVSSGIQFF TGTGCCAGCAGCGTATCAAGCGGGATACAGTTCTTC
TRBJ2-1 TRBV11-2 NA NA CASSPQRLSAYNEQFF TGTGCCAGCAGCCCCCAGAGACTTAGCGCATACAATGAGCAGTTCTTC
TRBJ2-4 TRBV11-3 NA TRBD2 CASSPPPWREGNIQYF TGTGCCAGCAGCCCCCCCCCGTGGAGGGAGGGGAACATTCAGTACTTC
TRBJ2-1 TRBV28 NA TRBD2 CASFSGGEPKSEQFF TGTGCCAGCTTTTCGGGGGGGGAACCCAAGAGTGAGCAGTTCTTC
TRBJ2-1 TRBV29-1 NA NA CSAPSRGSYNEQFF TGCAGCGCTCCCTCAAGGGGTTCCTACAATGAGCAGTTCTTC
TRBJ1-4 TRBV6-1 NA TRBD1 CASSEGGTGVEKLFF TGTGCCAGCAGTGAAGGAGGGACAGGGGTTGAAAAACTGTTTTTT
TRBJ1-2 TRBV11-2 NA TRBD1 CASSPRQGENYGYTF TGTGCCAGCAGCCCCCGACAGGGGGAGAACTATGGCTACACCTTC
TRBJ1-1 TRBV10-3 NA TRBD1 CAISTGDHYTEAFF TGTGCCATCTCAACAGGGGACCACTACACTGAAGCTTTCTTT
TRBJ2-1 TRBV28 few NA CASSLGFLRGTYNEQFF TGTGCCAGCAGTTTAGGGTTTTTAAGGGGGACATACAATGAGCAGTTCTTC
TRBJ1-1 TRBV6-5 NA NA CATQKGVENTEAFF TGTGCCACCCAAAAGGGGGTCGAAAACACTGAAGCTTTCTTT
TRBJ2-1 TRBV7-3 NA NA CASRLGGGSYNEQFF TGTGCCAGCAGGCTCGGGGGAGGCTCCTACAATGAGCAGTTCTTC
TRBJ2-3 TRBV4-1 few TRBD1 CASSQAKGQPADTQYF TGCGCCAGCAGCCAGGCGAAGGGACAGCCAGCAGATACGCAGTATTTT
TRBJ2-7 TRBV6-6 NA NA CASRALGGYSSYEQYF TGTGCCAGCAGAGCCCTTGGGGGGTACAGCTCCTACGAGCAGTACTTC